A selection of T cell receptor beta chains follows, all from one sample in a study of CD8 T cells in ankylosing spondylitis. TCRdb called the 5' RACE reads again in MiXCR, with one record for every CDR3 protein. The sample has under 850,000 distinct CDR3 sequences; 15% to 20% are singletons. The sequenced sample consisted of blood, either unsorted or a sorted T cell fraction (not recorded which). Receptor source: a male donor with ankylosing spondylitis. Each CDR3 is given with its conserved first and last residue. D genes are given only for firm matches. Rows give clone size only sometimes, using once, few, many, or a class for an expanded clone.

abundance,v_gene,j_gene,d_gene,len,CDR3aa,CDR3nt
few,TRBV7-2,TRBJ2-7,NA,15,CASSSKQGPSYEQYF,TGTGCCAGCAGCTCCAAACAGGGACCCTCCTACGAGCAGTACTTC
NA,TRBV6-1,TRBJ2-1,TRBD1,14,CASRRTGGRNEQFF,TGTGCCAGCAGACGGACAGGGGGCAGGAATGAGCAGTTCTTC
NA,TRBV12-3/TRBV12-4,TRBJ2-3,NA,15,CASSFRRGEKDTQYF,TGTGCCAGCAGTTTCCGTAGAGGGGAGAAAGATACGCAGTATTTT
few,TRBV20-1,TRBJ1-4,NA,15,CSAQLEMGYHEKLFF,TGCAGTGCCCAACTAGAGATGGGGTATCATGAAAAACTGTTTTTT
few,TRBV2,TRBJ2-7,NA,15,CASMVGGDMTYEQYF,TGTGCCAGCATGGTGGGAGGTGACATGACCTACGAGCAGTACTTC
few,TRBV29-1,TRBJ2-3,TRBD2,16,CSVDSGRALSTDTQYF,TGCAGCGTTGATAGCGGGAGGGCACTTAGCACAGATACGCAGTATTTT
NA,TRBV28,TRBJ2-1,NA,14,CASSPGGPVNEQFF,TGTGCCAGCAGTCCCGGGGGGCCTGTGAATGAGCAGTTCTTC
few,TRBV7-6,TRBJ2-7,TRBD1,14,CASSIGTAEYEQYF,TGTGCCAGCAGCATCGGGACAGCGGAGTACGAGCAGTACTTC
few,TRBV18,TRBJ2-7,TRBD1,13,CASSPTGVYEQYF,TGTGCCAGCTCACCCACAGGGGTCTACGAGCAGTACTTC
NA,TRBV12-3/TRBV12-4,TRBJ2-7,TRBD1,15,CASSSTTGTGYEQYF,TGTGCCAGCAGTTCCACCACCGGGACAGGGTACGAGCAGTACTTC
few,TRBV28,TRBJ2-1,NA,12,CASSLLISEQFF,TGTGCCAGCAGTTTATTAATCTCTGAGCAGTTCTTC
few,TRBV4-1,TRBJ1-1,NA,15,CASSQGGGGNTEAFF,TGCGCCAGCAGCCAAGGTGGGGGAGGGAACACTGAAGCTTTCTTT
NA,TRBV12-3/TRBV12-4,TRBJ2-1,TRBD2,15,CASRLAGANVGEQFF,TGTGCCAGCAGACTAGCGGGAGCCAATGTTGGTGAGCAGTTCTTC
NA,TRBV5-1,TRBJ2-3,NA,15,CASSLGDQVTDTQYF,TGCGCCAGCAGCTTGGGGGATCAAGTCACAGATACGCAGTATTTT
NA,TRBV7-2,TRBJ2-7,NA,14,CASRGDPRSYEQYF,TGTGCCAGCAGGGGGGACCCGAGGTCCTACGAGCAGTACTTC
NA,TRBV4-1,TRBJ2-1,TRBD2,17,CASSHGSGTSGNNEQFF,TGCGCCAGCAGCCACGGATCCGGGACTAGCGGGAACAATGAGCAGTTCTTC
many,TRBV4-2,TRBJ1-6,TRBD1,16,CASSQVPDRGNSPLHF,TGTGCCAGCAGCCAAGTTCCGGACAGGGGCAATTCACCCCTCCACTTT
NA,TRBV5-1,TRBJ2-1,NA,14,CASSSAEGYNEQFF,TGCGCCAGCAGTTCCGCAGAGGGCTACAATGAGCAGTTCTTC
NA,TRBV9,TRBJ2-3,TRBD1,16,CASSVGLQGAADTQYF,TGTGCCAGCAGCGTAGGTCTACAGGGGGCCGCAGATACGCAGTATTTT
few,TRBV5-1,TRBJ2-7,NA,17,CASSLAPYGVETYEQYF,TGCGCCAGCAGCTTGGCCCCATATGGCGTTGAGACCTACGAGCAGTACTTC
few,TRBV6-5,TRBJ2-1,NA,14,CASSYSRGRNEQFF,TGTGCCAGCAGTTACTCTCGCGGGCGGAATGAGCAGTTCTTC
NA,TRBV11-2,TRBJ2-3,NA,16,CASSLSPGAGTDTQYF,TGTGCCAGCAGCTTATCGCCCGGGGCGGGCACAGATACGCAGTATTTT